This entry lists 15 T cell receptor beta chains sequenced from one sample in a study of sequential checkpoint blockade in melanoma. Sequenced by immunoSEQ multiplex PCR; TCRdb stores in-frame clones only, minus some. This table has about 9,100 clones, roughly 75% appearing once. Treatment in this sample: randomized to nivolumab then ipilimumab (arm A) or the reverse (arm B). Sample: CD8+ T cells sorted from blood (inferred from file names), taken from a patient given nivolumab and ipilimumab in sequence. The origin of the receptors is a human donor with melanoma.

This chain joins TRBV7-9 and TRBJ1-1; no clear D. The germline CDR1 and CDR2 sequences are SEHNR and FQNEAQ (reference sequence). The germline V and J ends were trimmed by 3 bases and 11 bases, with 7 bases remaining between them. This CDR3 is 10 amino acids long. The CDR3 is CASSLGQAFF. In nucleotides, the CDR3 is TGTGCCAGCAGCTTGGGCCAGGCTTTCTTT.

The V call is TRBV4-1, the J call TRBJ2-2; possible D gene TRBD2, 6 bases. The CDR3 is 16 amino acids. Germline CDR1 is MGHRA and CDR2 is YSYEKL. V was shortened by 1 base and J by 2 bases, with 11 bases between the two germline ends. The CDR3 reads CASSQGGGQNTGELFF. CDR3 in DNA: TGCGCCAGCAGCCAAGGAGGAGGGCAAAACACCGGGGAGCTGTTTTTT.

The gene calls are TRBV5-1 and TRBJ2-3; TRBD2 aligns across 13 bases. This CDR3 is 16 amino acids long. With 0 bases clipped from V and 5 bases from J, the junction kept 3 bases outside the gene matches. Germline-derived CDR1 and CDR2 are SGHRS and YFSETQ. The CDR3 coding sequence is TGCGCCAGCAGCTTGGGGACTAGCGGGAGAGAAGATACGCAGTATTTT. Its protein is CASSLGTSGREDTQYF.

CDR3 sequence reads: CASSVGAGTGGYEQYF. In DNA form, the CDR3 reads TGTGCCAGCAGCGTAGGGGCCGGGACAGGGGGCTACGAGCAGTACTTC. The chain couples TRBV9 to TRBJ2-7, with 11 bases aligning to TRBD1. The CDR3 has 16 amino acids. The V segment lost 0 bases and the J segment 3 bases; nucleotides outside the gene matches: 5. Germline values: CDR1 SGDLS, CDR2 YYNGEE.

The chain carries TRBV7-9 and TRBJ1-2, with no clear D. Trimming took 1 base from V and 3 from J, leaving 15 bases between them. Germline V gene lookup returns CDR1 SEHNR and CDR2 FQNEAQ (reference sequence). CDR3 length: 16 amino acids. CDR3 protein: CASSLDPTGVHYGYTF. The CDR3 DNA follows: TGTGCCAGCAGCTTAGACCCGACCGGGGTTCACTATGGCTACACCTTC.

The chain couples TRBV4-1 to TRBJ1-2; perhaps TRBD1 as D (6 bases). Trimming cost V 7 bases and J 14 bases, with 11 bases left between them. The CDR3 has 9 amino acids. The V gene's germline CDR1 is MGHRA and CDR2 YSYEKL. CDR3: CASIGGVTF. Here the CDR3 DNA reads TGCGCCAGCATAGGGGGTGTGACCTTC.

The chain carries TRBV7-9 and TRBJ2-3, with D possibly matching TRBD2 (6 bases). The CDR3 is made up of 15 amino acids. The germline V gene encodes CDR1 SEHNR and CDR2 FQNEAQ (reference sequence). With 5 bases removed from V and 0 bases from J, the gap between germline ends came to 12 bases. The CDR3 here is CASSADGGSTDTQYF. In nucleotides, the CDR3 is TGTGCCAGCAGCGCCGACGGGGGTAGCACAGATACGCAGTATTTT. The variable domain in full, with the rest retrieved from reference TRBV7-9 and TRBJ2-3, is DTGVSQNPRHKITKRGQNVTFRCDPISEHNRLYWYRQTLGQGPEFLTYFQNEAQLEKSRLLSDRFSAERPKGSFSTLEIQRTEQGDSAMYLCASSADGGSTDTQYFGPGTRLTVL.

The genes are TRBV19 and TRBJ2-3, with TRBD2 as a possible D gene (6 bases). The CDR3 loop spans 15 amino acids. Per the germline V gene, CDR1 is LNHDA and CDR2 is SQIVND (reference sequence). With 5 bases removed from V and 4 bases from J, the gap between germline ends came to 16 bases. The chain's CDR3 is CASSEKEWEADTQYF. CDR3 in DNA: TGTGCCAGTAGTGAAAAGGAGTGGGAGGCAGATACGCAGTATTTT.

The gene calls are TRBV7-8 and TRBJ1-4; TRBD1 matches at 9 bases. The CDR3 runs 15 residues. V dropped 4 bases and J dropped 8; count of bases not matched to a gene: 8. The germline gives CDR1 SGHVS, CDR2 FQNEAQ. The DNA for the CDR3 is TGTGCCAGCAGCTCATCCGGACAGGGGAGAGAAAAACTGTTTTTT. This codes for CASSSSGQGREKLFF.

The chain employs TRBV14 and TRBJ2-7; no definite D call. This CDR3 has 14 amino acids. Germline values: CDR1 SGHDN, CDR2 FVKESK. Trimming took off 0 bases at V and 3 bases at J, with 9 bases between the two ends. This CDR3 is CASSQESRYYEQYF. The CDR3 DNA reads TGTGCCAGCAGCCAAGAGTCCAGGTACTACGAGCAGTACTTC. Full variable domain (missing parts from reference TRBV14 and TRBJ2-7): EAGVTQFPSHSVIEKGQTVTLRCDPISGHDNLYWYRRVMGKEIKFLLHFVKESKQDESGMPNNRFLAERTGGTYSTLKVQPAELEDSGVYFCASSQESRYYEQYFGPGTRLTVT.

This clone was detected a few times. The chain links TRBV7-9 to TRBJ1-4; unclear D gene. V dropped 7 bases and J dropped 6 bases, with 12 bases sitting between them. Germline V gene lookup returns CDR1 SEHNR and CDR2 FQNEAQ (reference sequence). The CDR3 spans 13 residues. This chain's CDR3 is CASTAGGDEKLFF. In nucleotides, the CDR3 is TGTGCCAGCACCGCGGGCGGTGATGAAAAACTGTTTTTT.

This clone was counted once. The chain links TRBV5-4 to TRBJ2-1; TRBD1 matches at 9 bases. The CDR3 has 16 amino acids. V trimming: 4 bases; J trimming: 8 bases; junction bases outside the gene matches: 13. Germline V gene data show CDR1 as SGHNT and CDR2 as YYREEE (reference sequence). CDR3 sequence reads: CASSLLTGGVPDEQFF. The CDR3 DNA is TGTGCCAGCAGCCTACTGACAGGGGGTGTACCCGATGAGCAGTTCTTC.

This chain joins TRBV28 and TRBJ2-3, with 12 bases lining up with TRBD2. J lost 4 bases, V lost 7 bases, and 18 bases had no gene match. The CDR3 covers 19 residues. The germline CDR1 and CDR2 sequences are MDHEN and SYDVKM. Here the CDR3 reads CASTRTGSSSGRVADTQYF. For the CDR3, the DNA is TGTGCCAGCACACGGACAGGGAGTTCTAGCGGGAGGGTAGCAGATACGCAGTATTTT. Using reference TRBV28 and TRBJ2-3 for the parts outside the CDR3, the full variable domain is DVKVTQSSRYLVKRTGEKVFLECVQDMDHENMFWYRQDPGLGLRLIYFSYDVKMKEKGDIPEGYSVSREKKERFSLILESASTNQTSMYLCASTRTGSSSGRVADTQYFGPGTRLTVL.

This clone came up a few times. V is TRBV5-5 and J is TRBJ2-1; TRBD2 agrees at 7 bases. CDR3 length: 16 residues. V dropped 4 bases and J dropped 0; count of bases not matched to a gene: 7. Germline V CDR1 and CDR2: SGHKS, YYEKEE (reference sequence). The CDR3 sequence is CASSQDPGGSYNEQFF. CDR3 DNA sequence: TGTGCCAGCAGCCAAGATCCGGGAGGCTCCTACAATGAGCAGTTCTTC.

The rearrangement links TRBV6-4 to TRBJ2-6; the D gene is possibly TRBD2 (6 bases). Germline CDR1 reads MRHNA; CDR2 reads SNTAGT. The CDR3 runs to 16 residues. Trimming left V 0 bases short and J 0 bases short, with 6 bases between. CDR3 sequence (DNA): TGTGCCAGCAGTGACTCGGGGGGCTCTGGGGCCAACGTCCTGACTTTC. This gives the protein CASSDSGGSGANVLTF.